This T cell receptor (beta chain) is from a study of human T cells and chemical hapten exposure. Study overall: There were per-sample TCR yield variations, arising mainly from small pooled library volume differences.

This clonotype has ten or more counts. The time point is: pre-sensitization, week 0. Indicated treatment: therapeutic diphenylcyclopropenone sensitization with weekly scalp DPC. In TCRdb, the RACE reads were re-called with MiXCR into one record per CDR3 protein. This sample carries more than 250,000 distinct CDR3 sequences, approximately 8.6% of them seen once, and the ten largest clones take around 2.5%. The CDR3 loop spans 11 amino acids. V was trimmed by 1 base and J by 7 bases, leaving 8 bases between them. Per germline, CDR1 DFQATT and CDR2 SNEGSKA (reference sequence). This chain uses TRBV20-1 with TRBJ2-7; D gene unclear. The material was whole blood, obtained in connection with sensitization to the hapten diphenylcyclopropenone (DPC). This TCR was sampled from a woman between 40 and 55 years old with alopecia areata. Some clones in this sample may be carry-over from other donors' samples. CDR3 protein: CSARGNWEQYF. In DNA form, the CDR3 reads TGCAGTGCTAGAGGGAACTGGGAGCAGTACTTC.